These 21 T cell receptor beta chains share one sample of origin, sequenced in a study of shared clonotypes between healthy human individuals. Profiling relied on immunoSEQ multiplex PCR, and the TCRdb table lists in-frame clones only, not all of them. The sample lists 650,000 to 700,000 clones; 90% were seen once. Sequenced sample: memory CD8+ T cells from PBMCs. Indicated subset: CD45RO+ cells pooled with CCR7-negative TemRA cells. All receptors come from a man between 18 and 35 years old in good health. Some clones in this sample may be carry-over from other donors' samples.

The V call is TRBV2, the J call TRBJ2-7; D not resolved. The germline CDR1 and CDR2 sequences are SNHLY and FYNNEI. This CDR3 comprises 12 residues. V was shortened by 7 bases and J by 1 base, with 8 bases between the two germline ends. This CDR3 is CASTPLSYEQYF. The CDR3 DNA reads as TGTGCCAGCACCCCCTTATCCTACGAGCAGTACTTC.

This rearrangement joins TRBV6-5 to TRBJ1-2; D is unclear. The germline V and J ends were trimmed by 3 bases and 7 bases, with 18 bases remaining between them. Germline loops: CDR1 MNHEY, CDR2 SVGAGI. The CDR3 has 15 residues. CDR3: CASSYERTYWIGYTF. In DNA form, the CDR3 reads TGTGCCAGCAGTTATGAGAGAACATATTGGATTGGCTACACCTTC.

There are a few counts of this clone. The chain combines TRBV7-9 with TRBJ2-1; no firm D call. Germline V gene data show CDR1 as SEHNR and CDR2 as FQNEAQ (reference sequence). The V end was cut by 1 base, the J end by 13 bases, with 14 bases between. The CDR3 extends over 13 amino acids. CDR3 amino acids: CASSLDLVPPQFF. The CDR3 nucleotides are TGTGCCAGCAGCTTAGATCTCGTGCCACCTCAGTTCTTC.

V usage is TRBV7-2 and J usage is TRBJ2-7, with 8 bases fitting TRBD1. Germline V gene data show CDR1 as SGHTA and CDR2 as FQGNSA. The CDR3 spans 15 residues. Unmatched junction bases numbered 7, after V lost 4 bases and J lost 2 bases. CDR3: CASSSWRTGPYEQYF. The CDR3 DNA reads as TGTGCCAGCAGCTCCTGGAGGACAGGGCCCTACGAGCAGTACTTC.

This chain joins TRBV10-2 and TRBJ2-1, with 7 bases that match TRBD2. This CDR3 has 16 amino acids. After removal of 9 bases from V and 3 bases from J, the junction contained 14 bases not matched to a gene. Germline V CDR1 and CDR2: WSHSY, SAAADI. The chain's CDR3 is CASKPGLAVFYNEQFF. The CDR3 DNA sequence: TGCGCCAGTAAACCGGGGCTAGCGGTCTTCTACAATGAGCAGTTCTTC.

The genes are TRBV11-3 and TRBJ2-1; the D call may be TRBD1 or TRBD2 (5 bases each). Per germline, CDR1 SGHNT and CDR2 YENEEA. This CDR3 is built from 15 residues. Deletions cut 4 bases from V and 0 bases from J, with 10 bases between. DNA of the CDR3: TGTGCCAGCAGCTCGGGGCGTAACTCCTACAATGAGCAGTTCTTC. Translation: CASSSGRNSYNEQFF.

V usage is TRBV5-6 and J usage is TRBJ1-2; 7 bases line up with TRBD1. The CDR3 runs 16 residues. Germline V gene lookup returns CDR1 SGHDT and CDR2 YYEEEE. V was pared by 6 bases and J by 8 bases, with 19 bases of the junction left unmatched. CDR3 sequence reads: CASKASGTANIWGYTF. The CDR3 DNA sequence: TGTGCCAGCAAAGCCTCCGGGACAGCAAATATATGGGGCTACACCTTC.

The V call is TRBV10-3, the J call TRBJ2-1; D gene uncertain. Germline CDR1 reads ENHRY; CDR2 reads SYGVKD. This CDR3 is built from 11 residues. Between the trimmed V and J ends, which lost 0 bases and 9 bases, there was a span of 3 bases. CDR3 bases: TGTGCCATCAGTGAGTCGACTGAGCAGTTCTTC. Amino acid sequence: CAISESTEQFF.

The chain employs TRBV9 and TRBJ2-3, with 13 bases identical to TRBD2. Looked up from germline, CDR1 is SGDLS and CDR2 is YYNGEE. This CDR3 contains 16 residues. The V segment lost 4 bases and the J segment 2 bases; nucleotides outside the gene matches: 4. CDR3 sequence (DNA): TGTGCCAGCAGCCCCGGACTAGCGGGAGCCACAGATACGCAGTATTTT. Translating gives CASSPGLAGATDTQYF.

In this sample, this clone turned up once. The chain employs TRBV21-1 and TRBJ2-2; the D call TRBD1 from the table was never checked on the DNA. TRBV21-1 is a known pseudogene. The length of the CDR3 is 18 residues. CDR3 region: CASSRDRGRLANTGELFF. In DNA form, the CDR3 reads TGTGCCAGCAGCCGGGACAGGGGGCGACTCGCGAACACCGGGGAGCTGTTTTTT.

The rearrangement joins TRBV27 to TRBJ1-6, with TRBD1 matching over 7 bases. The V gene's germline CDR1 is MNHEY and CDR2 SMNVEV (reference sequence). This CDR3 is 16 amino acids long. The ends lost 5 bases at V and 7 bases at J; junction bases unmatched: 11. CDR3 protein: CASSPRREGANSPLHF. In nucleotides, the CDR3 is TGTGCCAGCAGTCCCCGCCGGGAGGGGGCGAATTCACCCCTCCACTTT.

This rearrangement joins TRBV13 to TRBJ1-2; TRBD1 aligns across 8 bases. CDR1 is PRHDT and CDR2 is FYEKMQ in the germline V gene (reference sequence). The length of the CDR3 is 15 residues. V shed 5 bases, J shed 0 bases, and the junction held 5 bases outside the gene matches. CDR3 sequence (DNA): TGTGCCAGCAGCGCACGGGACAGGTCTAACTATGGCTACACCTTC. This sequence encodes CASSARDRSNYGYTF.

The count of this clone is one. The chain combines TRBV6-5 with TRBJ1-1, with D hard to call. Germline CDR1 and CDR2: MNHEY and SVGAGI. V was clipped by 2 bases and J by 5 bases, with 9 bases between them. The CDR3 runs to 13 residues. DNA of the CDR3: TGTGCCAGCAGTTACGAGGCAGGTACTGAAGCTTTCTTT. This sequence encodes CASSYEAGTEAFF.

The rearrangement links TRBV7-6 to TRBJ2-7; 13 bases are shared with TRBD2. Losses at the gene ends were 5 bases for V and 2 bases for J; bases not matched to a gene: 3. This CDR3 region has 15 residues. Germline loops: CDR1 SGHVS, CDR2 FNYEAQ. CDR3 residues: CASSVTSGRAYEQYF. The CDR3 DNA follows: TGTGCCAGCAGCGTAACTAGCGGGAGGGCCTACGAGCAGTACTTC.

This chain connects TRBV25-1 to TRBJ2-7; D might be TRBD2 (6 bases). Looked up from germline, CDR1 is MGHDK and CDR2 is SYGVNS. The CDR3 consists of 16 residues. Between the trimmed V and J ends, which lost 4 bases and 2 bases, there was a span of 18 bases. Here the CDR3 reads CASSGAGRRLTYEQYF. For the CDR3, the DNA is TGTGCCAGCAGTGGGGCGGGACGCCGCCTAACCTACGAGCAGTACTTC.

This chain links TRBV30 with TRBJ2-2, with 8 bases matching TRBD1. CDR3 length equals 14 residues. The V gene's germline CDR1 is GTSNPN and CDR2 SVGIG (reference sequence). The trim removed 2 bases at V and 6 bases at J, leaving 5 bases unmatched. CDR3 sequence (DNA): TGTGCCTGGAGTTTCGGGACAGGTGCCGGGGAGCTGTTTTTT. Translating gives CAWSFGTGAGELFF.

CDR3 nucleotide sequence: TGTGCCAGCAGTGACGTTCAGGTTGTGAGCACAGATACGCAGTATTTT. Translation gives CASSDVQVVSTDTQYF. The chain uses TRBV27 and TRBJ2-3, with no clear D. CDR1 is MNHEY and CDR2 is SMNVEV in the germline V gene (reference sequence). V was clipped by 5 bases and J by 0 bases, with 15 bases between them. The CDR3 contains 16 residues.

The chain couples TRBV7-9 to TRBJ1-2, with a tentative D call TRBD1 (5 bases). CDR1 and CDR2 from the germline V gene are SEHNR and FQNEAQ (reference sequence). Trimming left V 2 bases short and J 6 bases short, with 10 bases between. The CDR3 is 13 residues long. CDR3 sequence reads: CASSLRGLDGYTF. Written as DNA, the CDR3 is TGTGCCAGCAGCTTACGGGGGTTGGATGGCTACACCTTC.

The chain recombines TRBV11-2 with TRBJ2-7; no clear D gene. From germline, CDR1 is SGHAT and CDR2 FQNNGV. The length of the CDR3 is 13 residues. V was pared by 1 base and J by 2 bases, with 6 bases between. This CDR3 reads CASSLVAPYEQYF. CDR3 coding DNA: TGTGCCAGCAGCTTAGTGGCTCCCTACGAGCAGTACTTC.

The chain employs TRBV28 and TRBJ1-5; D is possibly TRBD1 (6 bases). The CDR3 is made up of 14 amino acids. Germline V gene lookup returns CDR1 MDHEN and CDR2 SYDVKM. The ends were cut back, 5 bases at V and 5 bases at J, with 13 bases in the middle. In DNA form, the CDR3 reads TGTGCCAGCAGTATACTGACAGGATATCAGCCCCAGCATTTT. Its translation: CASSILTGYQPQHF.

Turning to this clone: The sample carries other DNA sequences with the same CDR3. J is TRBJ2-1 and V is TRBV7-3, with 7 nucleotides matching TRBD2. The CDR3 totals 13 residues. Losses at the gene ends were 3 bases for V and 6 bases for J; bases not matched to a gene: 2. Germline V lookup: CDR1 SGHTA, CDR2 FQGTGA. The CDR3 spells CASSLGGGNEQFF. CDR3 DNA: TGTGCCAGCAGCTTGGGCGGGGGCAATGAGCAGTTCTTC.